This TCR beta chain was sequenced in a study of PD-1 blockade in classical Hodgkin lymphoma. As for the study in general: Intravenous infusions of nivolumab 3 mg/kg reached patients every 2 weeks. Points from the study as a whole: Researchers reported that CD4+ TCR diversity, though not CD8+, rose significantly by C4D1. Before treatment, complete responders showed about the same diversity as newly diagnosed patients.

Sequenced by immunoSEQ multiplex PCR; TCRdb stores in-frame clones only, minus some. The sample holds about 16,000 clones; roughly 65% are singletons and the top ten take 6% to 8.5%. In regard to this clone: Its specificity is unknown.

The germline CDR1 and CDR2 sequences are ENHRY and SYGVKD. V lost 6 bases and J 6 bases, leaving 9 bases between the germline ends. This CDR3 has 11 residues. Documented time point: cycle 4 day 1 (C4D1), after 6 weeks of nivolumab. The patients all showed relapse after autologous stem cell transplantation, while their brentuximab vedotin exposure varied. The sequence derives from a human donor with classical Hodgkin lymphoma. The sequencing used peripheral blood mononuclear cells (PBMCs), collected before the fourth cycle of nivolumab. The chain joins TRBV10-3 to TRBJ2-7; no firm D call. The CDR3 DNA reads TGTGCCATCAGGGAATGGGGCGAGCAGTACTTC. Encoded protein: CAIREWGEQYF.